These T cell receptor beta chains were read from a single sample in a study of OX40 agonist ivuxolimab in advanced cancers. The data were produced by immunoSEQ multiplex PCR, yet TCRdb's version contains in-frame clones alone and is incomplete. Among approximately 82,000 clones, 80% to 95% were seen once, and the ten largest hold around 0.7%. The sequences come from CD4+ or CD8+ T cells sorted from blood, collected in a trial of the OX40 agonist ivuxolimab. The receptor set was obtained from an adult with an advanced solid tumor such as melanoma, head and neck, liver or kidney cancer. Each CDR3 is given with its conserved first and last residue. The D gene is left open where the match is weak. Clone size appears in some rows only: once, few, many, or a class for an expanded clone.

J gene	V gene	clone size	D gene	CDR3 DNA	CDR3 protein
TRBJ2-7	TRBV6-1	.	.	TGTGCCAGCAGCGAAACAGCGACAGCCATCTCCTACGAGCAGTACTTC	CASSETATAISYEQYF
TRBJ2-7	TRBV18	.	TRBD2	TGTGCCAGCTCACCAGGGGCGGGAGGGTCTTACGAGCAGTACTTC	CASSPGAGGSYEQYF
TRBJ2-5	TRBV5-1	once	TRBD1	TGCGCCAGCAGCCCCGGACAGGGAGCGGGGACCCAGTACTTC	CASSPGQGAGTQYF
TRBJ2-2	TRBV19	.	TRBD2	TGTGCCAGTAGTATAGCCTCGGGACTACTTGTGGGGGAGCTGTTTTTT	CASSIASGLLVGELFF
TRBJ2-3	TRBV7-3	.	TRBD2	TGTGCCAGCAGCGCCGGACTAGTTGCGGATACGCAGTATTTT	CASSAGLVADTQYF
TRBJ1-2	TRBV19	.	.	TGTGCCAGTAGATCCCTTGGGGGGCAAGGCTACACCTTC	CASRSLGGQGYTF
TRBJ2-2	TRBV9	.	TRBD2	TGTGCCAGCAGCGTAGTTCCCCGGGGGGGGAACACCGGGGAGCTGTTTTTT	CASSVVPRGGNTGELFF
TRBJ2-5	TRBV15	.	.	TGTGCCACCAGCAGAGCCCAAGAGACCCAGTACTTC	CATSRAQETQYF
TRBJ2-5	TRBV11-2	.	.	TGTGCCAGCAGCTCGGACCTTCGGAAGCAGTACTTC	CASSSDLRKQYF
TRBJ1-3	TRBV5-1	.	.	TGCGCCAGCAGCTCGGATCAGGGAACGGGAAACACCATATATTTT	CASSSDQGTGNTIYF
TRBJ2-3	TRBV7-3	.	TRBD2	TGTGCCAGCAGCGGGACTAGCGGGAGGACTGTAGATACGCAGTATTTT	CASSGTSGRTVDTQYF